These 19 T cell receptor beta chains came from one sample sequenced in a study of T cells after yellow fever vaccination. TCRdb analysed the 5' RACE reads with MiXCR anew, one entry per CDR3 protein. The sample includes over 300,000 distinct CDR3 sequences, roughly 3.5% of them seen just once. Material: PBMCs, obtained on the day of the yellow fever booster vaccination. The receptors here all came from a man aged 18 to 30 who received the YFV17D yellow fever vaccine.

This clonotype was picked up a small number of times. This rearrangement joins TRBV18 to TRBJ1-5, with TRBD1 matching over 7 bases. This CDR3 region has 15 residues. Germline-derived CDR1 and CDR2 are KGHSH and LQKENI. V was clipped by 0 bases and J by 4 bases; unmatched bases: 3. CDR3 sequence (DNA): TGTGCCAGCTCACCACCCGGGACAGATAATCAGCCCCAGCATTTT. It is translated as CASSPPGTDNQPQHF.

This clonotype was seen ten or more times. The chain uses TRBV5-6 and TRBJ2-6; 10 bases agree with TRBD1. Per germline, CDR1 SGHDT and CDR2 YYEEEE. The CDR3 is 17 amino acids. Trimming at V came to 3 bases and at J to 2 bases, leaving 5 bases not matched to a gene. The CDR3 sequence is CASSSRQGAPGANVLTF. Written as DNA, the CDR3 is TGTGCCAGCAGCTCCCGACAGGGGGCGCCTGGGGCCAACGTCCTGACTTTC.

In this sample, this clonotype turned up many times. This chain uses TRBV4-3 with TRBJ2-3; the match to TRBD1 covers 8 bases. The CDR3 spans 15 residues. The V gene end was trimmed by 6 bases and the J gene end by 8 bases; junction bases not matched to a gene: 13. Germline CDR1 LGHNA, CDR2 YSLEER. DNA for the CDR3: TGCGCCAGCAGGGACCAGGGACAGGTCTTGGGTACGCAGTATTTT. It encodes CASRDQGQVLGTQYF.

This clonotype appeared many times. The V and J genes are TRBV12-3 or TRBV12-4 and TRBJ1-3; D is uncertain. V gave up 6 bases and J gave up 0 bases, with 12 bases separating them. This CDR3 region has 15 residues. The CDR3 reads CASRATGSSGNTIYF. CDR3 DNA: TGTGCCAGCAGGGCGACGGGTAGCTCTGGAAACACCATATATTTT.

The chain carries TRBV5-1 and TRBJ2-3; D tentatively reads TRBD1 or TRBD2 (6 bases each). The CDR3 loop spans 15 amino acids. V lost 4 bases and J lost 1, with 13 bases in between. Germline V CDR1 and CDR2: SGHRS, YFSETQ. CDR3 region: CASSARGVRTDTQYF. The CDR3, as DNA: TGCGCCAGCAGCGCAAGGGGGGTCCGCACAGATACGCAGTATTTT. The variable domain in full, with the rest retrieved from reference TRBV5-1 and TRBJ2-3, is KAGVTQTPRYLIKTRGQQVTLSCSPISGHRSVSWYQQTPGQGLQFLFEYFSETQRNKGNFPGRFSGRQFSNSRSEMNVSTLELGDSALYLCASSARGVRTDTQYFGPGTRLTVL.

This chain joins TRBV5-6 and TRBJ1-5, with a tentative D call TRBD1 (5 bases). From germline, CDR1 is SGHDT and CDR2 YYEEEE. V lost 3 bases and J 9 bases, leaving 13 bases between the germline ends. CDR3 length equals 13 residues. Here the CDR3 reads CASSYGRGGPQHF. The CDR3 nucleotides are TGTGCCAGCAGCTATGGGAGGGGAGGGCCCCAGCATTTT.

The chain uses TRBV7-9 and TRBJ1-1; D remains unclear. CDR1 SEHNR and CDR2 FQNEAQ come from the germline V gene (reference sequence). Trimming left V 1 base short and J 8 bases short, with 11 bases between. CDR3 length: 13 amino acids. The CDR3 spells CASSLVKVTEAFF. The CDR3 nucleotides read TGTGCCAGCAGCTTAGTGAAGGTCACCGAAGCTTTCTTT.

This clonotype appeared many times. The chain carries TRBV5-1 and TRBJ2-3; TRBD1 agrees at 9 bases. This CDR3 spans 15 amino acids. Germline values: CDR1 SGHRS, CDR2 YFSETQ. After removal of 5 bases from V and 4 bases from J, the junction contained 8 bases not matched to a gene. CDR3 DNA sequence: TGCGCCAGCAGTTACCGGGACAGGGAGGCAGATACGCAGTATTTT. Translating gives CASSYRDREADTQYF.

The chain employs TRBV6-6 and TRBJ1-1; D ambiguous. CDR1 and CDR2 (germline): MNHNY, SVGAGI (reference sequence). This CDR3 comprises 14 residues. Trimming removed 5 bases at V and 0 bases at J, with 10 bases between. The CDR3 loop reads CASSISGMNTEAFF. CDR3 coding DNA: TGTGCCAGCAGTATCTCCGGCATGAACACTGAAGCTTTCTTT.

This clonotype appeared many times. The chain carries TRBV7-9 and TRBJ2-1; 9 bases fit TRBD2. Germline V CDR1 and CDR2: SEHNR, FQNEAQ (reference sequence). The CDR3 consists of 17 residues. V gave up 5 bases and J gave up 0 bases; unmatched junction bases: 8. The CDR3 coding sequence is TGTGCCAGCAGCCCAAGGACTAGCGAAGGCTCCTACAATGAGCAGTTCTTC. The encoded protein is CASSPRTSEGSYNEQFF.

The rearrangement links TRBV7-9 to TRBJ2-5; perhaps TRBD1 as D (6 bases). V lost 2 bases, J lost 2 bases, and 18 bases lay in between. There are 17 residues in the CDR3. The germline CDR1 and CDR2 sequences are SEHNR and FQNEAQ (reference sequence). The CDR3, as DNA: TGTGCCAGCAGCTTACAAGGCAGGGGCAATGAACAAGAGACCCAGTACTTC. It is translated as CASSLQGRGNEQETQYF.

The J gene is TRBJ2-2, the V gene TRBV12-3 or TRBV12-4; 9 nucleotides match TRBD1. CDR3 size: 16 residues. V shed 6 bases and J 4 bases; nucleotides not matched to a gene: 9. The CDR3 DNA follows: TGTGCCAGCAGCCGGGGCCGGGACAGGGTCACCGGGGAGCTGTTTTTT. It is translated as CASSRGRDRVTGELFF.

This clonotype turned up a few times. The genes are TRBV5-1 and TRBJ2-3; D may match TRBD1 or TRBD2 (5 bases each). V lost 0 bases and J 5 bases, leaving 16 bases between the germline ends. The CDR3 spans 16 residues. CDR1 and CDR2 (germline): SGHRS, YFSETQ. CDR3 bases: TGCGCCAGCAGCTTGGGGGGACGGATGGCCCGAGATACGCAGTATTTT. The encoded protein is CASSLGGRMARDTQYF.

This clonotype was detected many times. The genes are TRBV27 and TRBJ2-1, with D maybe TRBD2 (6 bases). The V end lost 4 bases, the J end lost 0 bases, and 13 bases lay between the germline ends. The CDR3 is 16 residues long. In germline, CDR1 is MNHEY, CDR2 SMNVEV (reference sequence). DNA for the CDR3: TGTGCCAGCAGTTCACCCCTTAGCGGCTCCTACAATGAGCAGTTCTTC. Protein sequence: CASSSPLSGSYNEQFF.

The chain joins TRBV9 to TRBJ2-3, with D perhaps TRBD2 (6 bases). V lost 4 bases and J 6 bases, leaving 15 bases between the germline ends. Germline V gives CDR1 SGDLS, CDR2 YYNGEE. This CDR3 spans 14 amino acids. This CDR3 reads CASSIEGGGDTQYF. The CDR3 DNA reads TGTGCCAGCAGCATAGAGGGTGGGGGGGATACGCAGTATTTT.

This clonotype was seen a few times. CDR3 loop: CASSLVARLGAANEKLFF. The CDR3 DNA reads as TGTGCCAGCAGTTTAGTCGCCCGTTTGGGGGCAGCTAATGAAAAACTGTTTTTT. V is TRBV12-3 or TRBV12-4 and J is TRBJ1-4; tentative D call: TRBD1 (6 bases). The CDR3 is 18 amino acids. V dropped 1 base and J dropped 3 bases, with 18 bases sitting between them.

This clonotype was recorded at least ten times. CDR3 DNA sequence: TGTGCCAGCAGCTTACCCCCCGGGGGCTCAGATACGCAGTATTTT. Its protein product is CASSLPPGGSDTQYF. This sequence joins TRBV7-3 and TRBJ2-3; D may correspond to TRBD1 or TRBD2 (6 bases each). Looked up from germline, CDR1 is SGHTA and CDR2 is FQGTGA. The CDR3 loop spans 15 amino acids. V lost 2 bases and J lost 4, with 13 bases in between.

There are many counts of this clonotype. This rearrangement joins TRBV5-1 to TRBJ2-2; perhaps TRBD2 as D (5 bases). This CDR3 is 17 amino acids long. V was clipped by 0 bases and J by 4 bases, with 16 bases between them. CDR1 SGHRS and CDR2 YFSETQ come from the germline V gene. The CDR3 is CASSLVLDGRATGELFF. DNA for the CDR3: TGCGCCAGCAGCTTGGTCCTGGACGGGCGGGCCACCGGGGAGCTGTTTTTT. The entire variable domain, with the rest obtained from reference TRBV5-1 and TRBJ2-2, is as follows: KAGVTQTPRYLIKTRGQQVTLSCSPISGHRSVSWYQQTPGQGLQFLFEYFSETQRNKGNFPGRFSGRQFSNSRSEMNVSTLELGDSALYLCASSLVLDGRATGELFFGEGSRLTVL.

This clonotype was seen at least ten times. V is TRBV3-1 and J is TRBJ2-7; D gene unclear. CDR3 length: 14 residues. CDR1 is LGHDT and CDR2 is YNNKEL in the germline V gene (reference sequence). The germline V and J ends were trimmed by 1 base and 0 bases, with 7 bases remaining between them. CDR3: CASSQVPASYEQYF. The DNA of the CDR3 is TGTGCCAGCAGCCAAGTTCCGGCCTCCTACGAGCAGTACTTC.